Described below is a single T cell receptor (beta chain) sequence and its context. Its antigen is currently unknown. V shed 3 bases and J shed 6 bases, with 6 bases lying between them. Per germline, CDR1 ENHRY and CDR2 SYGVKD. CDR3 length: 11 amino acids. The data were taken from a study of graft-versus-host responses after intestinal transplantation. About the study: Each of the recipients got a multivisceral, liver-intestinal, or isolated intestinal transplant. After anti-thymocyte globulin induction, recipients took tacrolimus and steroids for 2 to 3 years. Study-wide points: GvH clones were found in recipient marrow; some appeared first in ileum or blood.

Clones were sequenced by immunoSEQ multiplex PCR, and TCRdb holds only the in-frame ones, with some missing. Among 90,000 to 130,000 clones, 93% were seen once, and the ten largest hold roughly 0.5%. This sequence joins TRBV10-3 and TRBJ2-7; D gene ambiguous. The sequence was collected from a human donor who received an intestinal transplant. The sample in question was unstimulated CD8+ T cells sorted from spleen or lymph node cells, obtained before intestinal transplant. CDR3 bases: TGTGCCATCAGTGATCCTACCGAGCAGTACTTC. Translated: CAISDPTEQYF.